Sequencing of this TCR beta chain was carried out in a study of T cell responses to AZD1222 COVID-19 vaccine. This CDR3 is built from 14 residues. Germline-derived CDR1 and CDR2 are SGHTA and FQGNSA. The ends were cut back, 3 bases at V and 10 bases at J, with 18 bases in the middle. Data came from immunoSEQ multiplex PCR; TCRdb stores just in-frame clones and leaves some out. The profile shows approximately 140,000 clones, roughly nine tenths of them singletons. V and J are TRBV7-2 and TRBJ1-2, with D possibly matching TRBD1 (5 bases). This specimen was peripheral blood, taken 28 days after the second AZD1222 dose. The receptor comes from an adult who received the AZD1222 COVID-19 vaccine. CDR3 nucleotide sequence: TGTGCCAGCAGCTTTCCAAACCGGGACCCATACTACACCTTC. This gives the protein CASSFPNRDPYYTF.